This is a list of T cell receptor beta chains from one sample in a study of CD8 T cells in ankylosing spondylitis. TCRdb re-analysed the 5' RACE reads in MiXCR, keeping a single row per CDR3 protein. The sample has about 390,000 distinct CDR3 sequences; 20% to 25% are singletons. The specimen was blood, either unsorted or a sorted T cell fraction (not recorded which). All receptors come from a male donor with ankylosing spondylitis. The CDR3 runs from the conserved cysteine through the conserved F or W. Fields, in order: V gene, J gene, D gene, clone size, CDR3 DNA, CDR3 protein. D genes are given only for firm matches. Clone sizes are given selectively: once, few, many, or a class where the clone is expanded.

v_call: TRBV10-3
j_call: TRBJ2-1
d_call: TRBD2
clone_size: few
cdr3_nt: TGTGCCATCAGCCCCGGGACTATCCCGTGGAATGAGCAGTTCTTC
cdr3_aa: CAISPGTIPWNEQFF

v_call: TRBV20-1
j_call: TRBJ2-5
d_call: TRBD1
clone_size: .
cdr3_nt: TGCAGTGCTAGATCAGGGGGCGCAGAGACCCAGTACTTC
cdr3_aa: CSARSGGAETQYF

v_call: TRBV7-9
j_call: TRBJ2-1
d_call: TRBD1
clone_size: .
cdr3_nt: TGTGCCAGCAGCTTAGGAGCCGGGACAGGGAGTAATGAGCAGTTCTTC
cdr3_aa: CASSLGAGTGSNEQFF

v_call: TRBV20-1
j_call: TRBJ2-2
d_call: TRBD2
clone_size: .
cdr3_nt: TGCAGTGCTAGCAGGACTAGAACCGGGGAGCTGTTTTTT
cdr3_aa: CSASRTRTGELFF

v_call: TRBV20-1
j_call: TRBJ1-1
d_call: .
clone_size: .
cdr3_nt: TGCAGTGCTGCACCGGGACACGAGAACACTGAAGCTTTCTTT
cdr3_aa: CSAAPGHENTEAFF

v_call: TRBV5-6
j_call: TRBJ2-7
d_call: .
clone_size: .
cdr3_nt: TGTGCCAGCAGCTTGGGGGGGCTCGAGCAGTACTTC
cdr3_aa: CASSLGGLEQYF

v_call: TRBV12-3/TRBV12-4
j_call: TRBJ1-4
d_call: .
clone_size: .
cdr3_nt: TGTGCCAGCACTCCCAAGGTTGTTAGGAGTTTT
cdr3_aa: CASTPKVVRSF

v_call: TRBV28
j_call: TRBJ1-5
d_call: .
clone_size: once
cdr3_nt: TGTGCCAGCAGTCTGAGGGGGGTCAAGAGGAGCAATCAGCCCCAGCATTTT
cdr3_aa: CASSLRGVKRSNQPQHF

v_call: TRBV4-2
j_call: TRBJ2-7
d_call: TRBD2
clone_size: few
cdr3_nt: TGTGCCAGCAGCCCTAGCGGGAGACGCGAGCAGTACTTC
cdr3_aa: CASSPSGRREQYF

v_call: TRBV6-1
j_call: TRBJ1-5
d_call: .
clone_size: .
cdr3_nt: TGTGCCAGCAGTGATCTCAGCAATCAGCCCCAGCATTTT
cdr3_aa: CASSDLSNQPQHF

v_call: TRBV7-2
j_call: TRBJ2-7
d_call: .
clone_size: many
cdr3_nt: TGTGCCAGCAGCCCCCAGTTGGGCGGGAACTCCTACGAGCAGTACTTC
cdr3_aa: CASSPQLGGNSYEQYF

v_call: TRBV28
j_call: TRBJ1-4
d_call: .
clone_size: few
cdr3_nt: TGTGCCAGCAGTTTACTTTCGACCCAGGCTAATGAAAAACTGTTTTTT
cdr3_aa: CASSLLSTQANEKLFF

v_call: TRBV6-2/TRBV6-3
j_call: TRBJ1-5
d_call: TRBD1
clone_size: once
cdr3_nt: TGTGCCAGCACAAGCCCTTCAGGGGGGGATCAGCCCCAGCATTTT
cdr3_aa: CASTSPSGGDQPQHF

v_call: TRBV20-1
j_call: TRBJ1-1
d_call: .
clone_size: many
cdr3_nt: TGCAGTGCTAGGAGGACAAACACTGAAGCTTTCTTT
cdr3_aa: CSARRTNTEAFF

v_call: TRBV29-1
j_call: TRBJ2-1
d_call: .
clone_size: many
cdr3_nt: TGCAGCGTTGACAGGGGGGCTGAGCAGTTCTTC
cdr3_aa: CSVDRGAEQFF

v_call: TRBV7-3
j_call: TRBJ1-3
d_call: TRBD1
clone_size: few
cdr3_nt: TGTGCCAGCAGCCCCGACAGGGTCTCAGACACCATATATTTT
cdr3_aa: CASSPDRVSDTIYF

v_call: TRBV5-1
j_call: TRBJ1-6
d_call: .
clone_size: few
cdr3_nt: TGCGCCAGCAGCGGGCAGAATTCACCCCTCCACTTT
cdr3_aa: CASSGQNSPLHF

v_call: TRBV7-6
j_call: TRBJ2-7
d_call: .
clone_size: .
cdr3_nt: TGTGCCAGCAGCTCTCAACTTTTCGGGACCTCCTACGAGCAGTACTTC
cdr3_aa: CASSSQLFGTSYEQYF

v_call: TRBV19
j_call: TRBJ2-5
d_call: TRBD1
clone_size: few
cdr3_nt: TGTGCCAGTAATCCCGGGACAGCTAGGGAGACCCAGTACTTC
cdr3_aa: CASNPGTARETQYF

v_call: TRBV5-1
j_call: TRBJ2-3
d_call: TRBD2
clone_size: few
cdr3_nt: TGCGCCAGCAGCTTGGTCCCGGGACTAGCGGGAGAGCGCACAGATACGCAGTATTTT
cdr3_aa: CASSLVPGLAGERTDTQYF

v_call: TRBV20-1
j_call: TRBJ1-5
d_call: TRBD1
clone_size: few
cdr3_nt: TGCAGTGCTAGAGATCTTGACAGGGTTAGCAATCAGCCCCAGCATTTT
cdr3_aa: CSARDLDRVSNQPQHF

v_call: TRBV5-6
j_call: TRBJ2-1
d_call: TRBD2
clone_size: few
cdr3_nt: TGTGCCAGCAGCCGACTAGCGGGAGGCCTGGGTTTGGTCTTC
cdr3_aa: CASSRLAGGLGLVF

v_call: TRBV4-1
j_call: TRBJ2-5
d_call: TRBD1
clone_size: few
cdr3_nt: TGCGCCAGCAGCCTTGAACTATACCGGGACAGGGACCGAGAGACCCAGTACTTC
cdr3_aa: CASSLELYRDRDRETQYF

v_call: TRBV5-1
j_call: TRBJ1-4
d_call: .
clone_size: .
cdr3_nt: TGCGCCAGCAGCCCCAACCCCGGGGGAACTGGGGAAAAACTGTTTTTT
cdr3_aa: CASSPNPGGTGEKLFF

v_call: TRBV20-1
j_call: TRBJ2-1
d_call: TRBD2
clone_size: few
cdr3_nt: TGCAGTGCTCAAGGACTAGCGGGAGGGCCATACAATGAGCAGTTCTTC
cdr3_aa: CSAQGLAGGPYNEQFF

v_call: TRBV5-1
j_call: TRBJ1-4
d_call: .
clone_size: .
cdr3_nt: TGCGCCAGCAGCCTGGAAACCAGGGCCGAAAAACTGTTTTTT
cdr3_aa: CASSLETRAEKLFF

v_call: TRBV12-3/TRBV12-4
j_call: TRBJ1-5
d_call: .
clone_size: many
cdr3_nt: TGTGCCAGCAGTCCCCGGGTAAATCAGCCCCAGCATTTT
cdr3_aa: CASSPRVNQPQHF

v_call: TRBV11-3
j_call: TRBJ2-5
d_call: .
clone_size: .
cdr3_nt: TGTGCCAGCAGCTGGAGACAGCAAGAGACCCAGTACTTC
cdr3_aa: CASSWRQQETQYF

v_call: TRBV7-3
j_call: TRBJ2-1
d_call: .
clone_size: few
cdr3_nt: TGTGCCAGCAGCCCGTGGGCTTATTCCTACAATGAGCAGTTCTTC
cdr3_aa: CASSPWAYSYNEQFF

v_call: TRBV20-1
j_call: TRBJ2-3
d_call: .
clone_size: .
cdr3_nt: TGCAGTGCCGAAGGGAGGACATCGAGCACAGATACGCAGTATTTT
cdr3_aa: CSAEGRTSSTDTQYF

v_call: TRBV28
j_call: TRBJ1-6
d_call: .
clone_size: few
cdr3_nt: TGTGCCAGCAGTTTATCATCCCGGGACTATAATTCACCCCTCCACTTT
cdr3_aa: CASSLSSRDYNSPLHF

v_call: TRBV12-3/TRBV12-4
j_call: TRBJ2-1
d_call: .
clone_size: .
cdr3_nt: TGTGCCAGCAGTTTAGTCGATGACAGCCTACGGCAGTTCTTC
cdr3_aa: CASSLVDDSLRQFF

v_call: TRBV5-6
j_call: TRBJ2-3
d_call: .
clone_size: .
cdr3_nt: TGTGCCAGCAGCCAAGGGAGGTTTAGGCTCACAGATACGCAGTATTTT
cdr3_aa: CASSQGRFRLTDTQYF

v_call: TRBV3-1
j_call: TRBJ2-1
d_call: TRBD2
clone_size: many
cdr3_nt: TGTGCCAGCACCAACCCGGGACTATACAATGAGCAGTTCTTC
cdr3_aa: CASTNPGLYNEQFF

v_call: TRBV5-1
j_call: TRBJ2-1
d_call: .
clone_size: .
cdr3_nt: TGCGCCAGCAGCTTTGGGGATGAGCAGTTCTTC
cdr3_aa: CASSFGDEQFF

v_call: TRBV7-2
j_call: TRBJ2-7
d_call: TRBD2
clone_size: many
cdr3_nt: TGTGCCAGCAGCTTACGGGGACTAGCCTACGAGCAGTACTTC
cdr3_aa: CASSLRGLAYEQYF

v_call: TRBV5-1
j_call: TRBJ2-1
d_call: TRBD2
clone_size: .
cdr3_nt: TGCGCCAGCAGCAGAACGGGACTAGCGGGGGGAAGCTCCTACAATGAGCAGTTCTTC
cdr3_aa: CASSRTGLAGGSSYNEQFF

v_call: TRBV25-1
j_call: TRBJ2-5
d_call: TRBD1
clone_size: .
cdr3_nt: TGTGCCAGCAGTGCCAGACAGGGGGAGGGAGAGACCCAGTACTTC
cdr3_aa: CASSARQGEGETQYF

v_call: TRBV7-8
j_call: TRBJ1-4
d_call: .
clone_size: .
cdr3_nt: TGTGCCACGGGGACGGCTGCAACTAATGAAAAACTGTTTTTT
cdr3_aa: CATGTAATNEKLFF

v_call: TRBV9
j_call: TRBJ1-3
d_call: .
clone_size: few
cdr3_nt: TGTGCCAGCAGCAGACGGGCCTCTGGAAACACCATATATTTT
cdr3_aa: CASSRRASGNTIYF

v_call: TRBV20-1
j_call: TRBJ2-3
d_call: .
clone_size: few
cdr3_nt: TGCAGCGTTGACGGGTTTAGCACAGATACGCAGTATTTT
cdr3_aa: CSVDGFSTDTQYF

v_call: TRBV28
j_call: TRBJ2-1
d_call: TRBD1
clone_size: .
cdr3_nt: TGTGCCAGCAGTTTAAAGCTGGGACAGTTATACAATGAGCAGTTCTTC
cdr3_aa: CASSLKLGQLYNEQFF

v_call: TRBV24-1
j_call: TRBJ2-2
d_call: .
clone_size: .
cdr3_nt: TGTGCCACCAGTGATCCTTCAAACACCGGGGAGCTGTTTTTT
cdr3_aa: CATSDPSNTGELFF

v_call: TRBV20-1
j_call: TRBJ1-5
d_call: .
clone_size: .
cdr3_nt: TGCAGTGCGGGAGTGGGGAGAGAGGAGCCCCAGCATTTT
cdr3_aa: CSAGVGREEPQHF